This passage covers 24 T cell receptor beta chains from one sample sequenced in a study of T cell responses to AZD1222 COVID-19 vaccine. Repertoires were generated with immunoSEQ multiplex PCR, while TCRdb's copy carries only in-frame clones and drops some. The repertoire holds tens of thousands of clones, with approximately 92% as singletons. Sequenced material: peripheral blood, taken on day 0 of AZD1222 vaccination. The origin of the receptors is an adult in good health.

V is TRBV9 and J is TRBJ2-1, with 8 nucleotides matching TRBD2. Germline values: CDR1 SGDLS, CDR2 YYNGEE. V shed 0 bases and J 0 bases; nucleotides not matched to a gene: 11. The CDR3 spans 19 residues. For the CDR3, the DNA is TGTGCCAGCAGCGTAGTAGCGACTAGCGCCTTAAGCTCCTACAATGAGCAGTTCTTC. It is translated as CASSVVATSALSSYNEQFF.

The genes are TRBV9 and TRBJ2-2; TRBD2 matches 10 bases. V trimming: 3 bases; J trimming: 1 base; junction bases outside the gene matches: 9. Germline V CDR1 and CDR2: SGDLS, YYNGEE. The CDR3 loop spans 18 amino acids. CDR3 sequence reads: CASSADPTSGVNTGELFF. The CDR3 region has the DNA TGTGCCAGCAGCGCAGACCCTACTAGCGGGGTGAACACCGGGGAGCTGTTTTTT.

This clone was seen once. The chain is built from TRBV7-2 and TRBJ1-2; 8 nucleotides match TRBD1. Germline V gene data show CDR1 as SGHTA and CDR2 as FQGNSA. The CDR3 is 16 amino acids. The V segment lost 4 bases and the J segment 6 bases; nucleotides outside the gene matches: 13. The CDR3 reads CASSSDRGIGLDGYTF. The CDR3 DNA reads TGTGCCAGCAGCTCCGACAGGGGAATCGGTCTTGATGGCTACACCTTC.

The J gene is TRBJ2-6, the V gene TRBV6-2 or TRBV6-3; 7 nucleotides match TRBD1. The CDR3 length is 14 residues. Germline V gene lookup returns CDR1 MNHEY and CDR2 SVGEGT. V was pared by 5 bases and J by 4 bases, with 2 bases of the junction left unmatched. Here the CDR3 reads CASSPDRGANVLTF. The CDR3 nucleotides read TGTGCCAGCAGTCCGGACAGGGGGGCCAACGTCCTGACTTTC.

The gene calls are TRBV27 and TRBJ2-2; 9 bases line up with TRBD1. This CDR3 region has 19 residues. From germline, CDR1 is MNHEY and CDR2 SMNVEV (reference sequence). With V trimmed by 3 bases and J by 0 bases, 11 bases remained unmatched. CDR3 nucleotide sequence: TGTGCCAGCAGTTTTTCCGGGACAGGGCGCGAAGCGAACACCGGGGAGCTGTTTTTT. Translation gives CASSFSGTGREANTGELFF.

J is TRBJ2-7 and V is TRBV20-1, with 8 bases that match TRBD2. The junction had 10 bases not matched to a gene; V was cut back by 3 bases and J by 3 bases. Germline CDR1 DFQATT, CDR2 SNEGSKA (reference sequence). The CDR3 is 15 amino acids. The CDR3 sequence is CSASDTTSAYYEQYF. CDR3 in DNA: TGCAGTGCTAGTGATACGACTAGCGCTTACTACGAGCAGTACTTC.

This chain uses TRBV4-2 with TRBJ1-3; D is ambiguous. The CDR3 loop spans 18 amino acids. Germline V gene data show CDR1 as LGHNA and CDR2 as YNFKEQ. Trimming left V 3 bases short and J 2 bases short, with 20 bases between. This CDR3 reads CASSQIKVLGFAGNTIYF. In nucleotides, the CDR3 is TGTGCCAGCAGCCAGATTAAGGTTTTGGGATTCGCTGGAAACACCATATATTTT.

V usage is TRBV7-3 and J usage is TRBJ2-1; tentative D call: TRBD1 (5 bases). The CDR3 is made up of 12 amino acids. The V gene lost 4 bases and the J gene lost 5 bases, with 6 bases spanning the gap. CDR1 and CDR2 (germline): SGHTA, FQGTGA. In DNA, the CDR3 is TGTGCCAGCAGCTCGACAGACAATGAGCAGTTCTTC. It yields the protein CASSSTDNEQFF. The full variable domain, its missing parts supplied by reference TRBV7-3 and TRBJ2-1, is GAGVSQTPSNKVTEKGKYVELRCDPISGHTALYWYRQSLGQGPEFLIYFQGTGAADDSGLPNDRFFAVRPEGSVSTLKIQRTERGDSAVYLCASSSTDNEQFFGPGTRLTVL.

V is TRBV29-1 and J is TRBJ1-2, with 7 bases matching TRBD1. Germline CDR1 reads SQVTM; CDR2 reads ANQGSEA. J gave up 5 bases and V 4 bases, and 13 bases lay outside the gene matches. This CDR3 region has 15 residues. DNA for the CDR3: TGCAGCGTTGCCCCACCCGGACAGGTTGGGTATGGCTACACCTTC. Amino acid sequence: CSVAPPGQVGYGYTF.

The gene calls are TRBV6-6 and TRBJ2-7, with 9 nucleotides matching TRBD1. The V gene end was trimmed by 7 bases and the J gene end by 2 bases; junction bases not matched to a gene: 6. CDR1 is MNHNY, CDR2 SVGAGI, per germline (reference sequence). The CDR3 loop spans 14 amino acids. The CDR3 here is CASNRQGGTYEQYF. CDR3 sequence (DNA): TGTGCCAGCAATAGACAGGGGGGGACCTACGAGCAGTACTTC.

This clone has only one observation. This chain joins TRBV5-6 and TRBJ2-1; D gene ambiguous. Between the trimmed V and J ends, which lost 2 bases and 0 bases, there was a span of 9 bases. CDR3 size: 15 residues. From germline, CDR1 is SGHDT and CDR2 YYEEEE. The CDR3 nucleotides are TGTGCCAGCAGCTTTTCCATGAGCTCCTACAATGAGCAGTTCTTC. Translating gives CASSFSMSSYNEQFF.

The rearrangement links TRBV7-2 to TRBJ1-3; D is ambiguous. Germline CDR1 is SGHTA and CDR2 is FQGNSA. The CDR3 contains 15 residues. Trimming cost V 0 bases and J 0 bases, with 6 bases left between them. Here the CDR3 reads CASSLAATSGNTIYF. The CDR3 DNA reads TGTGCCAGCAGCTTAGCGGCCACCTCTGGAAACACCATATATTTT. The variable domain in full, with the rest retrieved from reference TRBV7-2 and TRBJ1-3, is GAGVSQSPSNKVTEKGKDVELRCDPISGHTALYWYRQSLGQGLEFLIYFQGNSAPDKSGLPSDRFSAERTGGSVSTLTIQRTQQEDSAVYLCASSLAATSGNTIYFGEGSWLTVV.

The CDR3 region is CASTATSGRASGDEQFF. CDR3 nucleotide sequence: TGCGCCAGCACCGCGACTAGCGGGAGGGCCTCCGGGGATGAGCAGTTCTTC. The V gene is TRBV5-1, the J gene TRBJ2-1, with TRBD2 matching 14 bases. V shed 6 bases and J 8 bases; nucleotides not matched to a gene: 13. The length of the CDR3 is 17 residues. Per germline, CDR1 SGHRS and CDR2 YFSETQ. The whole variable domain, filled in from reference TRBV5-1 and TRBJ2-1, reads KAGVTQTPRYLIKTRGQQVTLSCSPISGHRSVSWYQQTPGQGLQFLFEYFSETQRNKGNFPGRFSGRQFSNSRSEMNVSTLELGDSALYLCASTATSGRASGDEQFFGPGTRLTVL.

CDR3 DNA: TGTGCCATCAGTGGAGGCGGAGAAGGCAAAAACATTCAGTACTTC. Translation gives CAISGGGEGKNIQYF. This sequence joins TRBV10-3 and TRBJ2-4, with unresolved D. This CDR3 spans 15 amino acids. Germline values: CDR1 ENHRY, CDR2 SYGVKD. Trimming removed 4 bases at V and 3 bases at J, with 13 bases between.

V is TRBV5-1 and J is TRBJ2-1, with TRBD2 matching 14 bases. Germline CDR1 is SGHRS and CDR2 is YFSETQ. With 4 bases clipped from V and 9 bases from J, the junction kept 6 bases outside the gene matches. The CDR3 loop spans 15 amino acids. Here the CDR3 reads CASSPGTSGSGEQFF. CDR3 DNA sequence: TGCGCCAGCAGCCCGGGGACTAGCGGGAGCGGTGAGCAGTTCTTC.

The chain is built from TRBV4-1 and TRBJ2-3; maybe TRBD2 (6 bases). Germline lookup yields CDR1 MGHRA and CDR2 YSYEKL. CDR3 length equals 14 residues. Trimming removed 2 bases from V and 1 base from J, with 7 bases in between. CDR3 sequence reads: CASSQSSGTDTQYF. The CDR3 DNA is TGCGCCAGCAGCCAATCTAGCGGCACAGATACGCAGTATTTT.

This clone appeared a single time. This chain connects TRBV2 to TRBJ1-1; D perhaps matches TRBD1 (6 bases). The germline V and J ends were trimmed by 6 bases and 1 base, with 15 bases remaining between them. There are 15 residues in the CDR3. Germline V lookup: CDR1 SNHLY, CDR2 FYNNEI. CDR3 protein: CASRLDGQTNTEAFF. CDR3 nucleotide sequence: TGTGCCAGCAGGCTAGATGGACAGACGAACACTGAAGCTTTCTTT. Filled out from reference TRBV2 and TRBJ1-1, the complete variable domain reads EPEVTQTPSHQVTQMGQEVILRCVPISNHLYFYWYRQILGQKVEFLVSFYNNEISEKSEIFDDQFSVERPDGSNFTLKIRSTKLEDSAMYFCASRLDGQTNTEAFFGQGTRLTVV.

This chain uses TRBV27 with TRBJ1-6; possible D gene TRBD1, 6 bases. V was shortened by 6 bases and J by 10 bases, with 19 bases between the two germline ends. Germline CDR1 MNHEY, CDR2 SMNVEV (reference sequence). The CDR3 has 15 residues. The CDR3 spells CASRPTGIGGSPLHF. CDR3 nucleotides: TGTGCCAGCAGGCCCACAGGGATCGGTGGCTCACCCCTCCACTTT.

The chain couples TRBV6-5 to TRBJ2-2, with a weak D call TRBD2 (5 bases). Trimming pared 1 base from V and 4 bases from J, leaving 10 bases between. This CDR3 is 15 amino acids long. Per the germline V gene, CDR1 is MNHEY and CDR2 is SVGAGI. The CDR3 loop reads CASSYYGGLTGELFF. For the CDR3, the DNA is TGTGCCAGCAGTTACTACGGCGGGCTCACCGGGGAGCTGTTTTTT.

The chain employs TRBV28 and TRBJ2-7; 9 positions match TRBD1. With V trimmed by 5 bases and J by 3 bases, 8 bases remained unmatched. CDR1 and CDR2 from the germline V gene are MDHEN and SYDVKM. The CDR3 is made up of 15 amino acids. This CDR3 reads CASSPSGTGNYEQYF. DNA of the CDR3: TGTGCCAGCAGTCCCTCCGGGACAGGGAACTACGAGCAGTACTTC.

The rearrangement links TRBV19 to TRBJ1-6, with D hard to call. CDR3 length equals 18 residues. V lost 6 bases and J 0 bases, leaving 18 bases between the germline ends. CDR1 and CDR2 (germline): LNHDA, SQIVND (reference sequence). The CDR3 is CASRRRGGPSSYNSPLHF. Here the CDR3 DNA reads TGTGCCAGTAGACGCCGGGGAGGGCCTAGCTCCTATAATTCACCCCTCCACTTT.

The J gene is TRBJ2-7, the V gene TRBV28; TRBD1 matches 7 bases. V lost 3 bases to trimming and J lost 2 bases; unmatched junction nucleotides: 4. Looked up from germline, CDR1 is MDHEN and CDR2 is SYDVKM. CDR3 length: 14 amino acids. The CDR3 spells CASSFIGTAYEQYF. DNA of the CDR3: TGTGCCAGCAGTTTTATCGGGACAGCCTACGAGCAGTACTTC.

The CDR3, as DNA: TGTGCCAGCTCGGGAGGAATTTTCAACATTCAGTACTTC. This encodes CASSGGIFNIQYF. The genes are TRBV18 and TRBJ2-4; the D gene is possibly TRBD2 (6 bases). This CDR3 has 13 amino acids. CDR1 KGHSH and CDR2 LQKENI come from the germline V gene. V dropped 6 bases and J dropped 7 bases, with 13 bases sitting between them.

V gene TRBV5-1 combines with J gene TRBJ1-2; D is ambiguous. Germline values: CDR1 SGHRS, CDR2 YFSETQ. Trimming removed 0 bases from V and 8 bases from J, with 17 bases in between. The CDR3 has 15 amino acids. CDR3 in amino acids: CASSLENDLMWGYTF. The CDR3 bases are TGCGCCAGCAGCTTGGAAAACGATTTAATGTGGGGCTACACCTTC.